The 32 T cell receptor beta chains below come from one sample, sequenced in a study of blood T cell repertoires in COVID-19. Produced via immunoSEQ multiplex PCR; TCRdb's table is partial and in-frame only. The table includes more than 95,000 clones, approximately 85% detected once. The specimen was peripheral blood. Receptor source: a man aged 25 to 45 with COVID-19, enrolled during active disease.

CDR3 nucleotides: TGCGCCAGCAGCCCCTCGGGACAGGGCGAAAATCAGCCCCAGCATTTT. Its translation: CASSPSGQGENQPQHF. The rearrangement uses TRBV5-1 and TRBJ1-5; TRBD1 matches 9 bases. The CDR3 sequence is 16 residues long. Germline V gene lookup returns CDR1 SGHRS and CDR2 YFSETQ. Trimming took 4 bases from V and 4 from J; bases not matched to a gene: 9.

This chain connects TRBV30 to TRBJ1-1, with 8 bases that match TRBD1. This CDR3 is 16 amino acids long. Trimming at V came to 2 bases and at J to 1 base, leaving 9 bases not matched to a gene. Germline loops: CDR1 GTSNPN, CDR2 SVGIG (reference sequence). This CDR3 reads CAWSRGQGPSNTEAFF. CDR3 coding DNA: TGTGCCTGGAGTAGAGGACAGGGACCATCGAACACTGAAGCTTTCTTT.

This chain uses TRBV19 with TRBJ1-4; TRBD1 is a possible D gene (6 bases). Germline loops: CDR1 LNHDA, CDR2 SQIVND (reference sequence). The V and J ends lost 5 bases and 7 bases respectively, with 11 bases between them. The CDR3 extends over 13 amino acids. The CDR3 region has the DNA TGTGCCAGTAGTCCGGGACACCCTGAAAAACTGTTTTTT. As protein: CASSPGHPEKLFF.

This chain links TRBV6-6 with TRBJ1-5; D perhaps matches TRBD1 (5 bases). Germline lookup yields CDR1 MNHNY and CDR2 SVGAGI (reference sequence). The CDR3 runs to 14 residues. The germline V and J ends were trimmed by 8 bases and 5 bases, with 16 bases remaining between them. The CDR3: CASAALTADQPQHF. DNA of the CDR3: TGTGCCAGCGCTGCCTTGACAGCTGATCAGCCCCAGCATTTT.

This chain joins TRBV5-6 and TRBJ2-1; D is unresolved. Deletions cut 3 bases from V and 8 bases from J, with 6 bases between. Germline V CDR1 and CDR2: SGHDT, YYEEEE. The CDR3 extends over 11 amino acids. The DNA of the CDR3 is TGTGCCAGCAGCTACGCGGATGAGCAGTTCTTC. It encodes CASSYADEQFF.

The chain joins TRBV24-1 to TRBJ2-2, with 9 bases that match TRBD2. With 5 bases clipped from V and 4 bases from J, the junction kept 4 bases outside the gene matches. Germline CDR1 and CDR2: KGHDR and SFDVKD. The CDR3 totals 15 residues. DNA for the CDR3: TGTGCCACCAGTGGTACGACTAGCGGCACCGGGGAGCTGTTTTTT. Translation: CATSGTTSGTGELFF.

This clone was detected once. CDR3 sequence reads: CASSLSGTPSNQPQHF. For the CDR3, the DNA is TGTGCCAGCAGCCTGTCCGGGACACCTAGCAATCAGCCCCAGCATTTT. The rearrangement links TRBV5-6 to TRBJ1-5; a possible D gene is TRBD1 (6 bases). Trimming cost V 4 bases and J 0 bases, with 14 bases left between them. Germline values: CDR1 SGHDT, CDR2 YYEEEE. CDR3 length equals 16 residues.

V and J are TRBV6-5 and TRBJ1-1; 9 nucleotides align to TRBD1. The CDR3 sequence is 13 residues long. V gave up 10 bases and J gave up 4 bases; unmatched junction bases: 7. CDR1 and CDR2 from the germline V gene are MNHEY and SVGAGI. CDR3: CATKGQGTTEAFF. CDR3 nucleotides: TGTGCCACCAAAGGACAGGGGACCACTGAAGCTTTCTTT.

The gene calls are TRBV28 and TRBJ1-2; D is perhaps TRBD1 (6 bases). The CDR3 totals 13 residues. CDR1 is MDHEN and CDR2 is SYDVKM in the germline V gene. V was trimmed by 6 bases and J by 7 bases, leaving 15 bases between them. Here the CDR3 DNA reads TGTGCCAGCAGAGAAACAGGGCGTGGTGGCTACACCTTC. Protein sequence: CASRETGRGGYTF.

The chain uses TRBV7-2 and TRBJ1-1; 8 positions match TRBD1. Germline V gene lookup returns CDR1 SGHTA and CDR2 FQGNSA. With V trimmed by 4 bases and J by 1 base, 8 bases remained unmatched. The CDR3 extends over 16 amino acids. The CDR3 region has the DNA TGTGCCAGCAGCTCGACAGGGGCAAGGACGAACACTGAAGCTTTCTTT. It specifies CASSSTGARTNTEAFF.

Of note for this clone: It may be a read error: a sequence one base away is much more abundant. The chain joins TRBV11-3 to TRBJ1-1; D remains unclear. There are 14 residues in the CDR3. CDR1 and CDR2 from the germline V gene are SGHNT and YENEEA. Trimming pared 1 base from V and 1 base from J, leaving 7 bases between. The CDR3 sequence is CASSLGQANTEAFF. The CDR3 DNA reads TGTGCCAGCAGCTTAGGACAAGCGAACACTGAAGCTTTCTTT.

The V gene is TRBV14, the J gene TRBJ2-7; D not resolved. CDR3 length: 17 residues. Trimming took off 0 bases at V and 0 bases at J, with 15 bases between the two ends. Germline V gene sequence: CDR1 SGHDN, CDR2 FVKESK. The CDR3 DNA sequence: TGTGCCAGCAGCCAAGATTTTAAGACACACAACTCCTACGAGCAGTACTTC. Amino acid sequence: CASSQDFKTHNSYEQYF.

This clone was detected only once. The DNA of the CDR3 is TGCGCCAGCAGCCAATTCTTTAGCTGGGACAATGAGCAGTTCTTC. This codes for CASSQFFSWDNEQFF. The J gene is TRBJ2-1, the V gene TRBV4-1; D gene ambiguous. Germline V CDR1 and CDR2: MGHRA, YSYEKL. V gave up 2 bases and J gave up 5 bases, with 13 bases separating them. The CDR3 contains 15 residues.

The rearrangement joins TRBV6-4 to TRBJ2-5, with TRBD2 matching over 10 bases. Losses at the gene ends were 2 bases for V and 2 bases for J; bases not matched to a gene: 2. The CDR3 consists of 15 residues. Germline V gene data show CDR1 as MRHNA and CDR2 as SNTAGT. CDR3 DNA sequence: TGTGCCAGCAGTGACCGAGCGGGGGGGCAAGAGACCCAGTACTTC. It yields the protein CASSDRAGGQETQYF.

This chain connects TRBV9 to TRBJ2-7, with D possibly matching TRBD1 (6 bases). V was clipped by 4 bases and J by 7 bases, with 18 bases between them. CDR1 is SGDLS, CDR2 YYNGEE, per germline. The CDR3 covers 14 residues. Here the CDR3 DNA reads TGTGCCAGCAGCCCCCGTCTGATCACAGGGGAGCAGTACTTC. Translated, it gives CASSPRLITGEQYF. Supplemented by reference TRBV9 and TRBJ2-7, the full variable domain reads DSGVTQTPKHLITATGQRVTLRCSPRSGDLSVYWYQQSLDQGLQFLIQYYNGEERAKGNILERFSAQQFPDLHSELNLSSLELGDSALYFCASSPRLITGEQYFGPGTRLTVT.

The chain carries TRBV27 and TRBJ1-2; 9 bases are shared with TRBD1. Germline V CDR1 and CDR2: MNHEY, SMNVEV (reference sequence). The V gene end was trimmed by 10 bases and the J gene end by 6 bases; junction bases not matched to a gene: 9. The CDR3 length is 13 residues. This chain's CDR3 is CATSRGTGNGYTF. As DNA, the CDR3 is TGTGCCACCTCCCGGGGGACAGGGAATGGCTACACCTTC.

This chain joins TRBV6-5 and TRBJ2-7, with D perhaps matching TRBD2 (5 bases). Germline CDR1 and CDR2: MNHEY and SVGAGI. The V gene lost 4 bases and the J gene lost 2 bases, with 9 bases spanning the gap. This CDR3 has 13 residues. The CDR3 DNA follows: TGTGCCAGCAGTTTGCGGGTAGCCTACGAGCAGTACTTC. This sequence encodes CASSLRVAYEQYF.

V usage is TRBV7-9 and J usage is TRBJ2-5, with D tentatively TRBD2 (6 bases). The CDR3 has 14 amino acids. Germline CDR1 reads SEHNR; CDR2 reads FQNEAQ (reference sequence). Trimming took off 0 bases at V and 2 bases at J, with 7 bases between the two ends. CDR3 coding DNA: TGTGCCAGCAGCTTAGCGGCGGGACAAGAGACCCAGTACTTC. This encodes CASSLAAGQETQYF.

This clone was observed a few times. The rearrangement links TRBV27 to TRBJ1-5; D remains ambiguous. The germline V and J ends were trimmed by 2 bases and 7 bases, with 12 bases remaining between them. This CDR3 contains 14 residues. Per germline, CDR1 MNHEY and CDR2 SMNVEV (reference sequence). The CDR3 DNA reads TGTGCCAGCAGTTTAAAGTGGGGAGGGCAGCCCCAGCATTTT. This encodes CASSLKWGGQPQHF.

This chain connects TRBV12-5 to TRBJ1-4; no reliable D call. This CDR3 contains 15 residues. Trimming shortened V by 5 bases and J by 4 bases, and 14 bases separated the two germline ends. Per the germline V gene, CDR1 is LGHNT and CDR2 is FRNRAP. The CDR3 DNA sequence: TGTGCTAGTGGTGACGGTAACGGGTTTAATGAAAAACTGTTTTTT. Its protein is CASGDGNGFNEKLFF.

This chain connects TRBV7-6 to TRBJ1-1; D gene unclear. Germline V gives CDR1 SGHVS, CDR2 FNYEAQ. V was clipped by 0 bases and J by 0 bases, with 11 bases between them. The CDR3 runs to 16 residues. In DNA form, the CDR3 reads TGTGCCAGCAGCTTAGCGCCCCTTAGCTTGAACACTGAAGCTTTCTTT. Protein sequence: CASSLAPLSLNTEAFF.

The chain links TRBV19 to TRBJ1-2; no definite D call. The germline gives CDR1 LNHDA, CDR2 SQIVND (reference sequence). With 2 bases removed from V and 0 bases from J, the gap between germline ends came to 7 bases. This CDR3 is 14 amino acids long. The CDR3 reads CASSITASNYGYTF. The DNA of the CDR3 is TGTGCCAGTAGTATAACAGCTTCTAACTATGGCTACACCTTC.

The DNA for the CDR3 is TGCGCCAGCAGCTTGGATACCGGGACTAGCTACTCCTACGAGCAGTACTTC. Its protein product is CASSLDTGTSYSYEQYF. The rearrangement links TRBV5-1 to TRBJ2-7, with 9 positions matching TRBD2. V shed 0 bases, J shed 0 bases, and the junction held 7 bases outside the gene matches. The CDR3 has 17 residues. CDR1 and CDR2 from the germline V gene are SGHRS and YFSETQ. Combining the CDR3 with reference TRBV5-1 and TRBJ2-7 gives the whole variable domain KAGVTQTPRYLIKTRGQQVTLSCSPISGHRSVSWYQQTPGQGLQFLFEYFSETQRNKGNFPGRFSGRQFSNSRSEMNVSTLELGDSALYLCASSLDTGTSYSYEQYFGPGTRLTVT.

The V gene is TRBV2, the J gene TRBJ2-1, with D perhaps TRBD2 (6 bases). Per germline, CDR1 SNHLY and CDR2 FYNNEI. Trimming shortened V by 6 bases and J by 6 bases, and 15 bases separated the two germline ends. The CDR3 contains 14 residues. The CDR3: CASRRTTSINEQFF. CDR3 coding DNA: TGTGCCAGCAGGCGGACTACCTCTATCAATGAGCAGTTCTTC.

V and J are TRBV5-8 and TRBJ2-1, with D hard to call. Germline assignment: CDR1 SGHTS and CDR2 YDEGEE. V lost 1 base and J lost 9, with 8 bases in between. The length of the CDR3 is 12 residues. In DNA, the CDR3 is TGTGCCAGCAGCTTGTTTAACGGTGAGCAGTTCTTC. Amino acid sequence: CASSLFNGEQFF.

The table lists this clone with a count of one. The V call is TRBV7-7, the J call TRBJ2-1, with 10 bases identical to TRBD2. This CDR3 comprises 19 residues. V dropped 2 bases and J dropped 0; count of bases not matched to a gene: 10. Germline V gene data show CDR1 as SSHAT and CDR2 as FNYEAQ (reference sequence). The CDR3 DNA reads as TGTGCCAGCAGCTTAAGGTTAGGGTCTAGCGGGAGCTCCTACAATGAGCAGTTCTTC. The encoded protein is CASSLRLGSSGSSYNEQFF.

In DNA, the CDR3 is TGTGCCAGCAGCCTGCTAGCGGGGAAAGAGGGGTTCTTC. Its translation: CASSLLAGKEGFF. The chain is built from TRBV5-6 and TRBJ2-1; 9 bases fit TRBD2. Trimming at V came to 4 bases and at J to 15 bases, leaving 11 bases not matched to a gene. Per the germline V gene, CDR1 is SGHDT and CDR2 is YYEEEE. This CDR3 is 13 amino acids long.

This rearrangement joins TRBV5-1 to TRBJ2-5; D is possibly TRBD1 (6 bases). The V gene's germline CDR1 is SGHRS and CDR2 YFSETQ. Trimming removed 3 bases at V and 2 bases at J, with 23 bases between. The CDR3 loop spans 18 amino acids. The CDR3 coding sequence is TGCGCCAGCAGCTCCAAGGACAGAAGATCGTGGGGACAAGAGACCCAGTACTTC. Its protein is CASSSKDRRSWGQETQYF.

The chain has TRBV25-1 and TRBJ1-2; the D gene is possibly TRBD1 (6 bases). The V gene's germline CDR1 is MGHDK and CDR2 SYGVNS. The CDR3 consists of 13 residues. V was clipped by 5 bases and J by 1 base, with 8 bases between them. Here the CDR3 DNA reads TGTGCCAGCAGTCGGACAGTTAACTATGGCTACACCTTC. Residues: CASSRTVNYGYTF.

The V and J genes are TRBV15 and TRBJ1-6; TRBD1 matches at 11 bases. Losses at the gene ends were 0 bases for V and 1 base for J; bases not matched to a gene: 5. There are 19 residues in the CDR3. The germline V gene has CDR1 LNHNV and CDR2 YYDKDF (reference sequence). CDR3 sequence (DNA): TGTGCCACCAGCAGAGATGTGGGACAGGGGGTTTCCTATAATTCACCCCTCCACTTT. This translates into CATSRDVGQGVSYNSPLHF. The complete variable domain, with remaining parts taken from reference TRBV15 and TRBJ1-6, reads DAMVIQNPRYQVTQFGKPVTLSCSQTLNHNVMYWYQQKSSQAPKLLFHYYDKDFNNEADTPDNFQSRRPNTSFCFLDIRSPGLGDTAMYLCATSRDVGQGVSYNSPLHFGNGTRLTVT.

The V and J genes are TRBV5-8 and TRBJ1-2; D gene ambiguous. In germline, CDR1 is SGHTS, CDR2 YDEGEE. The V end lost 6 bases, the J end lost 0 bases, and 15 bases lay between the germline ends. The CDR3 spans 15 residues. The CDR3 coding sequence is TGTGCCAGCATCTCCTACCGTTTGGCTAACTATGGCTACACCTTC. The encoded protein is CASISYRLANYGYTF.

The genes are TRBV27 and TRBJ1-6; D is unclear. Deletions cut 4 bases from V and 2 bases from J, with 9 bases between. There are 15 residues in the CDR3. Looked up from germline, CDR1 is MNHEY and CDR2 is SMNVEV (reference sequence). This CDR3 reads CASSSEGPYNSPLHF. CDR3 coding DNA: TGTGCCAGCAGTTCGGAGGGCCCCTATAATTCACCCCTCCACTTT.